This TCR beta chain was recovered during a study of blood T cell repertoires in COVID-19. Trimming at V came to 1 base and at J to 2 bases, leaving 10 bases not matched to a gene. This CDR3 spans 17 amino acids. Germline V gives CDR1 SEHNR, CDR2 FQNEAQ (reference sequence). Only in-frame clones appear in the TCRdb table, and some are missing; sequencing was by immunoSEQ multiplex PCR. This repertoire shows about 180,000 clones, 80% found once; its top ten account for around an eighth. This clone was observed once. The receptor was isolated from a man in his 60s who had been exposed to COVID-19. The sample was PBMCs or T cells enriched from blood (not recorded which). The chain links TRBV7-9 to TRBJ2-5, with 7 nucleotides matching TRBD2. The chain's CDR3 is CASSLVASGMLQETQYF. The CDR3 nucleotides read TGTGCCAGCAGCTTAGTTGCGAGCGGGATGCTGCAAGAGACCCAGTACTTC. The full variable domain, its missing parts supplied by reference TRBV7-9 and TRBJ2-5, is DTGVSQNPRHKITKRGQNVTFRCDPISEHNRLYWYRQTLGQGPEFLTYFQNEAQLEKSRLLSDRFSAERPKGSFSTLEIQRTEQGDSAMYLCASSLVASGMLQETQYFGPGTRLLVL.